The 21 T cell receptor beta chains listed next were all sequenced from one sample in a study of technical replicates of blood from several donors. Method: immunoSEQ multiplex PCR; TCRdb's copy keeps in-frame clones and lacks some. Of approximately 70,000 clones in the sample, nearly 97% were seen once. Sequencing was done on a sample of T cells isolated from PBMCs. The receptors stem from a human donor in good health.

The J gene is TRBJ2-7, the V gene TRBV6-5; D is perhaps TRBD2 (6 bases). V was trimmed by 5 bases and J by 6 bases, leaving 8 bases between them. Germline CDR1 and CDR2: MNHEY and SVGAGI. The CDR3 length is 11 residues. The CDR3 sequence is CASSPGVEQYF. The CDR3 DNA reads TGTGCCAGCAGTCCGGGGGTCGAGCAGTACTTC.

The J gene is TRBJ2-7, the V gene TRBV6-5; D remains ambiguous. There are 15 residues in the CDR3. Germline CDR1 and CDR2: MNHEY and SVGAGI. Trimming removed 2 bases from V and 4 bases from J, with 15 bases in between. CDR3 protein: CASSYPSGWPYEQYF. DNA of the CDR3: TGTGCCAGCAGTTACCCCTCAGGTTGGCCATACGAGCAGTACTTC.

The chain recombines TRBV19 with TRBJ2-7; 8 nucleotides match TRBD1. Germline lookup yields CDR1 LNHDA and CDR2 SQIVND (reference sequence). CDR3 length equals 12 residues. V shed 10 bases, J shed 2 bases, and the junction held 4 bases outside the gene matches. The CDR3 protein is CATRQGTYEQYF. The CDR3 nucleotides read TGTGCCACCAGACAGGGGACCTACGAGCAGTACTTC.

The gene calls are TRBV6-5 and TRBJ2-7, with TRBD2 identical over 8 bases. Germline CDR1 reads MNHEY; CDR2 reads SVGAGI. Germline trimming cut 6 bases from V and 1 base from J; bases unmatched to any gene: 5. CDR3 length: 14 amino acids. CDR3 DNA sequence: TGTGCCAGCAGGTCAATAGCGGGGTCCTACGAGCAGTACTTC. It yields the protein CASRSIAGSYEQYF.

Only a few counts were recorded for this clone. The chain couples TRBV7-3 to TRBJ1-1; 8 nucleotides align to TRBD1. The V gene's germline CDR1 is SGHTA and CDR2 FQGTGA. This CDR3 spans 15 amino acids. J gave up 4 bases and V 5 bases, and 9 bases lay outside the gene matches. The CDR3 reads CASSPQGALGTEAFF. As DNA, the CDR3 is TGTGCCAGCAGCCCGCAGGGGGCTCTGGGCACTGAAGCTTTCTTT.

The chain employs TRBV28 and TRBJ2-2; TRBD2 matches 11 bases. The CDR3 covers 16 residues. CDR1 is MDHEN and CDR2 is SYDVKM in the germline V gene. The V and J ends lost 7 bases and 5 bases, in that order; junction bases with no gene match: 9. The CDR3, as DNA: TGTGCCAGCACGTCGACTAGCGGGATAAGAACCGGGGAGCTGTTTTTT. Protein: CASTSTSGIRTGELFF.

The chain couples TRBV6-5 to TRBJ2-1; 9 positions match TRBD2. CDR1 MNHEY and CDR2 SVGAGI come from the germline V gene. The CDR3 is made up of 14 amino acids. The V and J ends lost 4 bases and 2 bases, in that order; junction bases with no gene match: 0. The CDR3 DNA is TGTGCCAGCAGTTGGACTAGCGCCTACAATGAGCAGTTCTTC. Its translation: CASSWTSAYNEQFF.

In DNA, the CDR3 is TGTGCCTGGAGTGGGGGCGTTTGGGCTTTCTTT. The encoded protein is CAWSGGVWAFF. The V and J genes are TRBV30 and TRBJ1-1; tentative D call: TRBD1 (5 bases). Trimming pared 1 base from V and 11 bases from J, leaving 11 bases between. Germline V gene data show CDR1 as GTSNPN and CDR2 as SVGIG (reference sequence). CDR3 length equals 11 residues. Together with reference TRBV30 and TRBJ1-1, the CDR3 gives the full variable domain: SQTIHQWPATLVQPVGSPLSLECTVEGTSNPNLYWYRQAAGRGLQLLFYSVGIGQISSEVPQNLSASRPQDRQFILSSKKLLLSDSGFYLCAWSGGVWAFFGQGTRLTVV.

The chain uses TRBV28 and TRBJ2-3; perhaps TRBD2 as D (5 bases). The V gene's germline CDR1 is MDHEN and CDR2 SYDVKM. There are 16 residues in the CDR3. V shed 7 bases and J shed 5 bases, with 22 bases lying between them. CDR3 region: CASTRIQSGSRDTQYF. The CDR3 bases are TGTGCCAGCACCAGAATACAATCTGGGAGCCGAGATACGCAGTATTTT.

The rearrangement uses TRBV13 and TRBJ2-5; TRBD1 agrees at 11 bases. CDR3 length: 15 amino acids. Germline lookup yields CDR1 PRHDT and CDR2 FYEKMQ (reference sequence). Germline trimming cut 4 bases from V and 3 bases from J; bases unmatched to any gene: 4. The CDR3 here is CASSYRDRGEETQYF. In DNA, the CDR3 is TGTGCCAGCAGCTACCGGGACAGGGGGGAAGAGACCCAGTACTTC.

The genes are TRBV30 and TRBJ1-2; TRBD1 is a possible D gene (6 bases). The CDR3 has 13 residues. Trimming stripped 6 bases from V and 4 bases from J, with 15 bases between. From germline, CDR1 is GTSNPN and CDR2 SVGIG (reference sequence). CDR3 amino acids: CACIQTGSYGYTF. The DNA for the CDR3 is TGTGCCTGCATCCAGACAGGAAGCTATGGCTACACCTTC.

The chain links TRBV9 to TRBJ2-1, with a tentative D call TRBD1 (5 bases). CDR3 size: 15 residues. The V end lost 0 bases, the J end lost 2 bases, and 9 bases lay between the germline ends. The germline CDR1 and CDR2 sequences are SGDLS and YYNGEE. The CDR3 DNA is TGTGCCAGCAGCGTAGGCCCAGGGCCCTACAATGAGCAGTTCTTC. This sequence encodes CASSVGPGPYNEQFF.

The rearrangement uses TRBV6-1 and TRBJ2-2, with D possibly matching TRBD2 (6 bases). The V gene lost 3 bases and the J gene lost 8 bases, with 16 bases spanning the gap. This CDR3 comprises 15 residues. CDR1 and CDR2 (germline): MNHNS, SASEGT. CDR3: CASSEGLEGPGELFF. In DNA, the CDR3 is TGTGCCAGCAGTGAGGGACTTGAGGGACCGGGGGAGCTGTTTTTT.

The V gene is TRBV28, the J gene TRBJ2-5; 9 nucleotides match TRBD1. CDR1 is MDHEN, CDR2 SYDVKM, per germline. J lost 6 bases, V lost 5 bases, and 7 bases had no gene match. The CDR3 loop spans 14 amino acids. The CDR3 DNA sequence: TGTGCCAGCAGTCCCTCGGACAGGGGCAAGACCCAGTACTTC. Its protein is CASSPSDRGKTQYF.

The genes are TRBV28 and TRBJ1-5; TRBD1 is a possible D gene (5 bases). The V and J ends lost 1 base and 7 bases respectively, with 14 bases between them. Germline loops: CDR1 MDHEN, CDR2 SYDVKM. This CDR3 is built from 15 residues. CDR3 in amino acids: CASSLFGQGRQPQHF. In DNA form, the CDR3 reads TGTGCCAGCAGTTTATTTGGGCAGGGTAGACAGCCCCAGCATTTT.

The chain employs TRBV7-7 and TRBJ2-2, with 8 bases lining up with TRBD1. The length of the CDR3 is 17 residues. V lost 1 base and J lost 2; bases outside the gene matches: 6. The germline CDR1 and CDR2 sequences are SSHAT and FNYEAQ (reference sequence). DNA of the CDR3: TGTGCCAGCAGCTTAGGCGGACAGGGTTCCAACACCGGGGAGCTGTTTTTT. Its translation is CASSLGGQGSNTGELFF.

This chain connects TRBV6-5 to TRBJ1-5, with 7 bases that match TRBD1. The CDR3 loop spans 15 amino acids. The V segment lost 2 bases and the J segment 4 bases; nucleotides outside the gene matches: 5. Per germline, CDR1 MNHEY and CDR2 SVGAGI. In DNA, the CDR3 is TGTGCCAGCAGTTACGGAGGGGGCGGGAATCAGCCCCAGCATTTT. Amino acids: CASSYGGGGNQPQHF.

The chain carries TRBV29-1 and TRBJ1-1; D may be TRBD1 (6 bases). V was trimmed by 4 bases and J by 5 bases, leaving 11 bases between them. The CDR3 sequence is 12 residues long. Germline V gene sequence: CDR1 SQVTM, CDR2 ANQGSEA. CDR3 loop: CSVAGVVTEAFF. The CDR3 DNA is TGCAGCGTTGCAGGGGTGGTTACTGAAGCTTTCTTT.

CDR3 nucleotide sequence: TGTGCCATCGGGCTTGGGGGGGAGAGCACAGATACGCAGTATTTT. It specifies CAIGLGGESTDTQYF. The V and J genes are TRBV10-3 and TRBJ2-3; 7 nucleotides match TRBD2. The J segment lost 0 bases and the V segment lost 8 bases, leaving 8 bases of the junction unmatched. The CDR3 sequence is 15 residues long. CDR1 and CDR2 from the germline V gene are ENHRY and SYGVKD.

This clone has only one observation. The chain recombines TRBV4-1 with TRBJ1-6, with a weak D call TRBD1 (6 bases). The V end lost 6 bases, the J end lost 3 bases, and 21 bases lay between the germline ends. The CDR3 sequence is 18 residues long. The germline CDR1 and CDR2 sequences are MGHRA and YSYEKL. CDR3 DNA: TGCGCCAGCAGACCCACCGGGACATCATCTTACTATAATTCACCCCTCCACTTT. Amino acid sequence: CASRPTGTSSYYNSPLHF.

Concerning this clone: The conserved phenylalanine or tryptophan is not found at the CDR3 terminus, so this likely reflects a read error. No DNA is shown, since the ends of the CDR3 on it are uncertain; the CDR3 is the one TCRdb lists. The chain's CDR3 is CSGERVENI. This chain joins TRBV29-1 and TRBJ2-7; the table's TRBD2 call for D was not verified on the DNA. The CDR3 has 9 residues if both end residues are counted. In germline, CDR1 is SQVTM, CDR2 ANQGSEA.